This T cell receptor beta chain derives from a study of blood T cells in healthy people across ages. Healthy Russian Caucasian donors spanned ages about 6 to 100 years. This CDR3 comprises 11 residues. Trimming cost V 8 bases and J 4 bases; bases outside gene matches: 5. The V gene's germline CDR1 is DFQATT and CDR2 SNEGSKA (reference sequence). This clonotype was seen ten or more times. The target antigen is unknown. Whole-study findings and limits: Whereas aged donors had fewer naive CD4+ cells, long-lived donors had more of them and higher diversity. Older age coincided with a roughly linear decline in TCR beta diversity per million T cells.

Primed by a sample-barcoded 5' primer and a J-beta primer mix, a second PCR proceeded for roughly 7 to 11 cycles. CDR3-containing paired-end reads numbered at least 3 million in each sample. TCRdb re-derived calls from the 5' RACE reads in MiXCR, one entry per CDR3 protein. The repertoire has about 650,000 distinct CDR3 sequences, about 30% of them found once; the top ten carry 15%. The sequenced sample consisted of blood. The clonotype originates from a woman aged 80 or older in good health. The V call is TRBV20-1, the J call TRBJ2-7; the match to TRBD1 covers 7 bases. CDR3 sequence (DNA): TGCAGTCCGGGACAGATATACGAGCAGTACTTC. Amino acids: CSPGQIYEQYF.